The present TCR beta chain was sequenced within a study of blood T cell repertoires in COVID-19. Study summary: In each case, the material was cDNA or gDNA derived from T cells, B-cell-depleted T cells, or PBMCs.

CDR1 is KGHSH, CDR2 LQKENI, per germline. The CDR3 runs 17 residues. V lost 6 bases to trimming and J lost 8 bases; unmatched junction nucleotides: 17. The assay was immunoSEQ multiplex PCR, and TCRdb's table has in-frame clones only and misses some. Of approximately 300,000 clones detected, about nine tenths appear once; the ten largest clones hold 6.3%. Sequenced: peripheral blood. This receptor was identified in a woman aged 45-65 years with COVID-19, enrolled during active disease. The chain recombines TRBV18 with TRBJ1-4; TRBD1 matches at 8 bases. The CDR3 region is CASSDSGPGGAGEKLFF. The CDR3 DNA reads TGTGCCAGCTCTGATTCCGGTCCAGGGGGCGCAGGGGAAAAACTGTTTTTT.